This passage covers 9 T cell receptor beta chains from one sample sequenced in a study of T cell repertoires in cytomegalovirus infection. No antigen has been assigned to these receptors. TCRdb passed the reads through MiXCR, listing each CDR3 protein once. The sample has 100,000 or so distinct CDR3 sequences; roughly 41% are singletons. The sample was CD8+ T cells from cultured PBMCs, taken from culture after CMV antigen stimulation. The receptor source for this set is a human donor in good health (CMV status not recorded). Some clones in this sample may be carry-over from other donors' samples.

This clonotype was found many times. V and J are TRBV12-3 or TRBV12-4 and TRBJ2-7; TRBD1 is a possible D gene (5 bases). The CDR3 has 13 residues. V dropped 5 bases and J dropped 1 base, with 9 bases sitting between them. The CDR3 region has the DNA TGTGCCAGCAGTACGGACAAATCCTACGAGCAGTACTTC. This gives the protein CASSTDKSYEQYF.

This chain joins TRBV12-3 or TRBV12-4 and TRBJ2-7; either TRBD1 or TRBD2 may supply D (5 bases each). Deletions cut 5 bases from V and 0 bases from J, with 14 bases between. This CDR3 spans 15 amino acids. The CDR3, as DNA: TGTGCCAGCAGTCCCGGGCCAGGGAGCTCCTACGAGCAGTACTTC. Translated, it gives CASSPGPGSSYEQYF.

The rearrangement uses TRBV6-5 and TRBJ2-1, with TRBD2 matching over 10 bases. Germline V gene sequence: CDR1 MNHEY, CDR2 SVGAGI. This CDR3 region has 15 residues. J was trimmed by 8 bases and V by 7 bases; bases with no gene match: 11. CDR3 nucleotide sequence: TGTGCCAGCATTCCTGACAGCGGGGGGGACTATGAGCAGTTCTTC. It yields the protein CASIPDSGGDYEQFF.

CDR3 region: CASNRGTSGKDEQYF. Here the CDR3 DNA reads TGTGCCAGCAACCGTGGGACGTCCGGAAAAGACGAGCAGTACTTC. The chain uses TRBV7-9 and TRBJ2-7, with D tentatively TRBD1 or TRBD2 (5 bases each). V was shortened by 7 bases and J by 5 bases, with 21 bases between the two germline ends. The CDR3 is made up of 15 amino acids. The germline CDR1 and CDR2 sequences are SEHNR and FQNEAQ (reference sequence).

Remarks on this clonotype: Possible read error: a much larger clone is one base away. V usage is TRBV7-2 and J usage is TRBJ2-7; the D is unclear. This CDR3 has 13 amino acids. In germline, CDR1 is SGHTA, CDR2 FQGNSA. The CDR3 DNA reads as TGTGCCAGCAGCTTAGTGAGTTCCTGCGAGCAGTACTTC. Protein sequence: CASSLVSSCEQYF.

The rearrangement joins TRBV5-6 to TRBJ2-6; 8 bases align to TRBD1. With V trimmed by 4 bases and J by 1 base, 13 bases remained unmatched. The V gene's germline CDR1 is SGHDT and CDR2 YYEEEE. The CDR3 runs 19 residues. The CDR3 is CASSQTTGTGRSGANVLTF. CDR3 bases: TGTGCCAGCAGCCAAACTACCGGGACAGGAAGGTCTGGGGCCAACGTCCTGACTTTC.

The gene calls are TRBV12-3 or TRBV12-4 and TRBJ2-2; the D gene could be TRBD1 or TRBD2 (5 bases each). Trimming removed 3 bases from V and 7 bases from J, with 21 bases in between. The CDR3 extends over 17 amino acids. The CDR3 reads CASSFLGVGKHVGELFF. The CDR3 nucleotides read TGTGCCAGCAGTTTCTTGGGGGTGGGGAAACATGTCGGGGAGCTGTTTTTT.

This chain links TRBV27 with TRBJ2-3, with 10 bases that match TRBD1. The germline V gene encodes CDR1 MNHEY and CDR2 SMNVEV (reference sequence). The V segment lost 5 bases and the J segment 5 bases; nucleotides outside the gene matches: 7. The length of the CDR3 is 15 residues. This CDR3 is CASSLAGTGVDTQYF. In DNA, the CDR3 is TGTGCCAGCAGTCTAGCCGGGACAGGGGTAGATACGCAGTATTTT.

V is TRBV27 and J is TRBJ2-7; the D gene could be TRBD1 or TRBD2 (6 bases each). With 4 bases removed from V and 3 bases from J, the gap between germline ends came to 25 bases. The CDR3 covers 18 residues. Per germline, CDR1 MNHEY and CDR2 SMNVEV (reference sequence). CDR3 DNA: TGTGCCAGCAGTTCCGGAGGGGGGCAACGGTTTACCCTCTACGAGCAGTACTTC. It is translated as CASSSGGGQRFTLYEQYF.